This T cell receptor beta chain was identified in a study of cytomegalovirus exposure and HLA in healthy donors. Whole-study results and caveats: Based on reports, TCR beta sequences accurately predicted HLA-A and HLA-B alleles for most subjects.

The germline gives CDR1 KGHSH, CDR2 LQKENI. There are 15 residues in the CDR3. V lost 6 bases to trimming and J lost 3 bases, with 16 bases between them. The PCR ran on 60 Vbeta and 13 Jbeta primers. The table came from immunoSEQ multiplex PCR; TCRdb's copy has only in-frame clones and leaves some out. This repertoire shows some 87,000 clones, 79% found once; its top ten account for approximately 3%. About this clone itself: The target antigen is unknown.

Sequencing used PBMCs. The genes are TRBV18 and TRBJ2-3, with a weak D call TRBD1 (5 bases). The source is a young man in good health and CMV-seronegative. CDR3 sequence: CASSNNLGATDTQYF. As DNA, the CDR3 is TGTGCCAGCTCTAATAATCTAGGGGCGACAGATACGCAGTATTTT.